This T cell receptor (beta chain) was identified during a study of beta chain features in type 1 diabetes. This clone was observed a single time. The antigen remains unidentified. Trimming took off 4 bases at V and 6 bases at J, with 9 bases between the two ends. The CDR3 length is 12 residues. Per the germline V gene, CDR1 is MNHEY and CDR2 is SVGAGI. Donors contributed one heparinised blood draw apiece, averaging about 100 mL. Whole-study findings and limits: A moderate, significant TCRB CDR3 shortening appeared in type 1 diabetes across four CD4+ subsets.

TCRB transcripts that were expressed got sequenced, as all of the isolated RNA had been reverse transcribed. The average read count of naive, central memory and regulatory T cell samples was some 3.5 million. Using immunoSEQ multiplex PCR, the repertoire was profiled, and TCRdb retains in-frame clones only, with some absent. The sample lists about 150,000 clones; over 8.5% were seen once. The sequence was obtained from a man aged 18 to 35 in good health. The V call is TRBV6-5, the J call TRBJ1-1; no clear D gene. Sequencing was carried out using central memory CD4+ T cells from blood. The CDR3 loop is CASSSKVPEAFF. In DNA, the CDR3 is TGTGCCAGCAGTTCAAAGGTACCTGAAGCTTTCTTT.